The source of this TCR beta chain is a study of cytomegalovirus exposure and HLA in healthy donors. Comment on this clone: No antigen is known for it.

This CDR3 has 16 residues. CDR1 is LNHNV, CDR2 YYDKDF, per germline (reference sequence). The V end was cut by 0 bases, the J end by 3 bases, with 15 bases between. The PCR used 60 Vbeta and 13 Jbeta primers. As processed by the authors: In a later analysis, of 79 million or so unique beta chains, 9 million to 11 million appeared in at least two donors. Profiled with immunoSEQ multiplex PCR; TCRdb holds only in-frame clones, not every one. That table supplies the V and J calls and clone size; D and trimming were determined from the DNA. The table lists 150,000 or so clones, approximately 71% of them singletons, with about 9.4% in the top ten. Overall study findings and caveats: Some public TCRs appeared in many individuals, while most sequences were rare.

The sequencing sample was made of PBMCs. The TCR originated in a man aged 25-40 years in good health and CMV-seropositive. The chain carries TRBV15 and TRBJ2-7; TRBD1 might be the D (6 bases). The CDR3 DNA is TGTGCCACCAGCAGAGACATCAACAGGGTACTCTACGAGCAGTACTTC. Protein product: CATSRDINRVLYEQYF. Full variable domain (outside the CDR3, taken from reference TRBV15 and TRBJ2-7): DAMVIQNPRYQVTQFGKPVTLSCSQTLNHNVMYWYQQKSSQAPKLLFHYYDKDFNNEADTPDNFQSRRPNTSFCFLDIRSPGLGDTAMYLCATSRDINRVLYEQYFGPGTRLTVT.